This TCR beta chain was recorded in a study of shared clonotypes between healthy human individuals. As to this clone: Its antigen is not identified.

Study-wide results and limits: All-four-donor shared clonotypes had higher generation probabilities than non-shared clonotypes did.

Assay: immunoSEQ multiplex PCR; the TCRdb copy retains only in-frame clones and omits some. The data show about 1.4 million clones, roughly 95% seen once. The sample taken for sequencing was naive CD4+ T cells sorted from blood. Subset indicated: CD45RA+ positively selected. This receptor was taken from a man aged 25-45 years in good health.

The CDR3 reads CASSVIMGSTEAFF. The DNA of the CDR3 is TGTGCCAGCAGCGTAATTATGGGCAGCACTGAAGCTTTCTTT. This sequence joins TRBV9 and TRBJ1-1, with D unclear. Trimming removed 1 base at V and 4 bases at J, with 11 bases between. The germline gives CDR1 SGDLS, CDR2 YYNGEE. The CDR3 extends over 14 amino acids.